Listed here is a single T cell receptor (beta chain). This record comes from a study of blood T cell repertoires in COVID-19. Trimming removed 4 bases from V and 6 bases from J, with 18 bases in between. Germline CDR1 reads MNHEY; CDR2 reads SVGAGI. The CDR3 length is 16 residues. Assay: immunoSEQ multiplex PCR; the TCRdb copy retains only in-frame clones and omits some. The sample carries over 200,000 clones, 84% recorded once. Sequenced sample: PBMCs or T cells enriched from blood (not recorded which). The sequence was obtained from a woman aged 40 to 49 who had recovered from COVID-19. The genes are TRBV6-5 and TRBJ1-4, with D perhaps matching TRBD1 (5 bases). CDR3 DNA: TGTGCCAGCAGTTCAACTCCGTGGACAAGCGATGAAAAACTGTTTTTT. It specifies CASSSTPWTSDEKLFF.